Listed below are T cell receptor beta chains from one sample, sequenced in a study of metastatic and nonmetastatic thyroid tumors. TCRdb reassembled clones from the PCR reads with MiXCR. The table includes about 30,000 clones, less than 14% detected once. Material for sequencing was blood. Receptors originate from a female donor with papillary thyroid cancer or a benign thyroid nodule (not recorded which). Some clones in this sample may be carry-over from other donors' samples. Both conserved end residues are part of each CDR3. The order of the fields is CDR3 length, V gene, D gene, clone size, J gene, CDR3 protein, CDR3 DNA. D genes are given only for firm matches. Rows give clone size only sometimes, using once, few, many, or a class for an expanded clone.

15	TRBV30	NA	many	TRBJ2-1	CAWRNRDSSCNEQFF	TGTGCCTGGAGAAACCGCGACAGCTCCTGCAATGAGCAGTTCTTC
15	TRBV7-2	TRBD1	many	TRBJ2-3	CASLQTGVGSDTQYF	TGTGCCAGCCTGCAAACAGGGGTAGGATCAGATACGCAGTATTTT
14	TRBV2	NA	many	TRBJ2-7	CASSGEALSYEQYF	TGTGCCAGCAGTGGGGAGGCTCTCTCCTACGAGCAGTACTTC
20	TRBV4-3	TRBD2	many	TRBJ2-2	CASSPSSRPKGGRATGELFF	TGCGCCAGCAGCCCAAGCTCACGACCTAAGGGCGGGAGGGCCACCGGGGAGCTGTTTTTT
13	TRBV20-1	NA	many	TRBJ1-4	CSAPWRSNEKLFF	TGCAGTGCCCCATGGCGCAGTAATGAAAAACTGTTTTTT
18	TRBV9	TRBD2	many	TRBJ2-2	CASSVGSGRAGDTGELFF	TGTGCCAGCAGCGTAGGTAGCGGGAGGGCCGGGGACACCGGGGAGCTGTTTTTT
16	TRBV7-6	NA	NA	TRBJ1-2	CASSLDDLGGNYGYTF	TGTGCCAGCAGCTTAGACGACCTTGGGGGGAACTATGGCTACACCTTC
17	TRBV19	TRBD1	NA	TRBJ1-6	CASSFSVRDRPNSPLHF	TGTGCCAGTAGTTTTAGTGTCCGGGACAGGCCTAATTCACCCCTCCACTTT
12	TRBV20-1	NA	many	TRBJ2-3	CSASRSADTQYF	TGCAGTGCTTCCCGAAGCGCAGATACGCAGTATTTT
13	TRBV27	TRBD1	medium-sized	TRBJ1-6	CASSRTGSSPLHF	TGTGCCAGCAGTCGGACAGGGTCTTCACCCCTCCACTTT
15	TRBV6-2/TRBV6-3	TRBD2	few	TRBJ2-1	CASSYTTSGSDEQFF	TGTGCCAGCAGTTACACCACTAGCGGGAGTGATGAGCAGTTCTTC
19	TRBV4-2	TRBD2	many	TRBJ2-7	CASSPPGVSGSDPSYEQYF	TGTGCCAGCAGCCCCCCGGGGGTTAGCGGGAGCGATCCCTCCTACGAGCAGTACTTC
15	TRBV12-3/TRBV12-4	TRBD2	many	TRBJ2-3	CASTRASGKTDTQYF	TGTGCCTCCACAAGGGCTAGCGGGAAGACAGATACGCAGTATTTT
15	TRBV11-2	NA	few	TRBJ2-5	CASSLGASHQETQYF	TGTGCCAGCAGCTTAGGAGCCAGCCACCAAGAGACCCAGTACTTC
12	TRBV30	TRBD1	NA	TRBJ1-2	CAWDRGAYGYTF	TGTGCCTGGGACAGGGGGGCCTATGGCTACACCTTC
18	TRBV11-1	TRBD1	NA	TRBJ2-2	CASPIGFGTGQNTGELFF	TGTGCCAGCCCCATAGGGTTTGGGACAGGACAAAACACCGGGGAGCTGTTTTTT
15	TRBV9	TRBD1	many	TRBJ2-5	CASSVDGTGQETQYF	TGTGCCAGCAGCGTAGACGGGACAGGGCAAGAGACCCAGTACTTC
14	TRBV7-9	NA	many	TRBJ1-2	CASSPGPQGGGYTF	TGTGCCAGCAGCCCCGGGCCCCAGGGAGGTGGCTACACCTTC
14	TRBV15	NA	many	TRBJ2-7	CATSRGLDVGEQYF	TGTGCCACCAGCAGGGGACTCGACGTGGGCGAGCAGTACTTC
13	TRBV6-5	NA	many	TRBJ1-1	CASSYDGYTEAFF	TGTGCCAGCAGTTACGACGGGTATACTGAAGCTTTCTTT
14	TRBV10-3	TRBD1	many	TRBJ1-2	CAISEQGASAGYTF	TGTGCCATCAGTGAACAGGGGGCGAGTGCTGGCTACACCTTC
14	TRBV5-1	NA	NA	TRBJ2-1	CASSLDGLLNEQFF	TGCGCCAGCAGCTTGGATGGCCTGCTCAATGAGCAGTTCTTC
15	TRBV9	NA	NA	TRBJ2-3	CASSVGVGDADTQYF	TGTGCCAGCAGCGTAGGTGTGGGAGACGCGGATACGCAGTATTTT
15	TRBV7-6	NA	NA	TRBJ2-1	CASSPLVAEYNEQFF	TGTGCCAGCAGCCCCTTGGTAGCGGAATACAATGAGCAGTTCTTC
14	TRBV6-1	NA	NA	TRBJ2-7	CASSRDVPLYEQYF	TGTGCCAGCAGCCGGGACGTCCCCCTCTACGAGCAGTACTTC
16	TRBV28	NA	NA	TRBJ1-5	CASSLRSGAASQPQHF	TGTGCCAGCAGTTTAAGATCGGGGGCCGCAAGCCAGCCCCAGCATTTT
11	TRBV7-9	NA	many	TRBJ2-1	CASSDLNEQFF	TGTGCCAGCAGCGACCTCAATGAGCAGTTCTTC
14	TRBV29-1	NA	few	TRBJ2-3	CSVDSTTSTDTQYF	TGCAGCGTAGACAGTACCACTAGCACAGATACGCAGTATTTT
16	TRBV15	NA	many	TRBJ1-6	CATSRDSLGRNSPLHF	TGTGCCACCAGCAGAGACAGTTTAGGGAGGAATTCACCCCTCCACTTT
15	TRBV19	NA	many	TRBJ2-6	CASQTISSGANVLTF	TGTGCCAGTCAGACAATATCCTCTGGGGCCAACGTCCTGACTTTC
16	TRBV11-2	TRBD2	many	TRBJ2-7	CASSGLRLAAAYEQYF	TGTGCCAGCAGCGGACTACGACTAGCGGCGGCCTACGAGCAGTACTTC
14	TRBV9	TRBD2	many	TRBJ2-7	CASSVDSGRGEQYF	TGTGCCAGCAGCGTAGATAGCGGGAGGGGCGAGCAGTACTTC
13	TRBV10-3	NA	many	TRBJ1-1	CAISEVPAEEAFF	TGTGCCATCAGTGAAGTCCCCGCAGAAGAAGCTTTCTTT
17	TRBV12-3/TRBV12-4	TRBD2	many	TRBJ2-1	CASTFSGRGSSYNEQFF	TGTGCCAGCACATTTAGCGGGAGGGGGAGCTCCTACAATGAGCAGTTCTTC
15	TRBV5-8	TRBD2	NA	TRBJ2-7	CASSRASGIPYEQYF	TGTGCCAGCAGTCGCGCTAGCGGGATACCCTACGAGCAGTACTTC
15	TRBV5-4	NA	NA	TRBJ2-5	CASSSRAVGMETQYF	TGTGCCAGCAGCTCTCGGGCCGTGGGTATGGAGACCCAGTACTTC